A single sample gave rise to the 21 T cell receptor beta chains below, sequenced in a study of T cells in Graves' hyperthyroidism and ophthalmopathy. The investigators amplified TCR beta CDR3 regions from RNA transcripts. Using the HTBI primer set, a first-round RT-PCR was run on the TCR CDR3. TCRdb redid the calling of the multiplex PCR reads with MiXCR, one entry per CDR3 protein. There are 700,000 to 950,000 distinct CDR3 sequences in the sample; roughly a third occur only once, and roughly 30% lies in the top ten. Sequences were obtained from blood. The source is a woman between 40 and 50 years old with Graves' hyperthyroidism.

This clonotype has at least ten counts. The V and J genes are TRBV29-1 and TRBJ1-2, with D maybe TRBD1 (5 bases). Germline lookup yields CDR1 SQVTM and CDR2 ANQGSEA. The CDR3 length is 14 residues. V was pared by 7 bases and J by 7 bases, with 22 bases between. The CDR3 protein is CSAADTYLLRGYTF. DNA of the CDR3: TGCAGCGCCGCGGACACCTACCTTTTGCGTGGCTACACCTTC. The whole variable domain, remainder taken from reference TRBV29-1 and TRBJ1-2, is SAVISQKPSRDICQRGTSLTIQCQVDSQVTMMFWYRQQPGQSLTLIATANQGSEATYESGFVIDKFPISRPNLTFSTLTVSNMSPEDSSIYLCSAADTYLLRGYTFGSGTRLTVV.

The V call is TRBV5-5, the J call TRBJ2-5; D may be TRBD1 (5 bases). CDR3 size: 16 residues. The V end lost 1 base, the J end lost 1 base, and 14 bases lay between the germline ends. The germline gives CDR1 SGHKS, CDR2 YYEKEE (reference sequence). The chain's CDR3 is CASSLRPPGFQETQYF. The CDR3 DNA sequence: TGTGCCAGCAGCTTGAGGCCCCCAGGGTTCCAAGAGACCCAGTACTTC.

V and J are TRBV19 and TRBJ2-5, with 7 bases identical to TRBD1. Germline trimming cut 8 bases from V and 1 base from J; bases unmatched to any gene: 7. The CDR3 contains 14 residues. The germline V gene has CDR1 LNHDA and CDR2 SQIVND (reference sequence). The CDR3 here is CASGPRQGQETQYF. The CDR3 DNA follows: TGTGCCAGTGGGCCCCGACAGGGCCAAGAGACCCAGTACTTC.

The V gene is TRBV12-3 or TRBV12-4, the J gene TRBJ2-2; TRBD1 is a possible D gene (6 bases). V was shortened by 7 bases and J by 0 bases, with 21 bases between the two germline ends. This CDR3 is 18 amino acids long. The CDR3 spells CASTLPIRTVTNTGELFF. DNA for the CDR3: TGTGCCAGCACCCTACCGATTAGGACAGTAACGAACACCGGGGAGCTGTTTTTT.

This clonotype was found many times. The chain is built from TRBV4-3 and TRBJ2-7; possibly TRBD1 or TRBD2 for D (5 bases each). The CDR3 is made up of 17 amino acids. Trimming took off 0 bases at V and 3 bases at J, with 18 bases between the two ends. Germline V gene lookup returns CDR1 LGHNA and CDR2 YSLEER. As DNA, the CDR3 is TGCGCCAGCAGCCAAGATCCTGCAGGGAGCAACAGCTACGAGCAGTACTTC. This sequence encodes CASSQDPAGSNSYEQYF.

This clonotype was seen ten or more times. The rearrangement joins TRBV10-3 to TRBJ2-5; D unclear. V dropped 10 bases and J dropped 5 bases, with 17 bases sitting between them. The CDR3 covers 13 residues. Germline V gene sequence: CDR1 ENHRY, CDR2 SYGVKD. The CDR3 sequence: CATGPTPAETQYF. DNA of the CDR3: TGTGCCACCGGGCCGACGCCCGCGGAGACCCAGTACTTC.

This clonotype turned up a few times. The chain has TRBV6-5 and TRBJ1-2, with TRBD1 matching 7 bases. V lost 6 bases to trimming and J lost 5 bases; unmatched junction nucleotides: 9. Germline assignment: CDR1 MNHEY and CDR2 SVGAGI. CDR3 length: 14 amino acids. The CDR3 DNA is TGTGCCAGCAGCCAAGAATGGGGACAGTATGGCTACACCTTC. This gives the protein CASSQEWGQYGYTF.

The table lists this clonotype with many counts. The genes are TRBV5-1 and TRBJ2-7; D gene ambiguous. The V end lost 2 bases, the J end lost 2 bases, and 8 bases lay between the germline ends. In germline, CDR1 is SGHRS, CDR2 YFSETQ. The CDR3 consists of 13 residues. Here the CDR3 DNA reads TGCGCCAGCAGCTTCGCTGCCGCCTACGAGCAGTACTTC. It codes for CASSFAAAYEQYF.

This clonotype has more than one count but fewer than ten. The rearrangement uses TRBV5-4 and TRBJ2-1; D is undetermined. The CDR3 extends over 14 amino acids. V lost 1 base and J 8 bases, leaving 13 bases between the germline ends. Per the germline V gene, CDR1 is SGHNT and CDR2 is YYREEE (reference sequence). CDR3: CASSLTRAHYEQFF. The CDR3, as DNA: TGTGCCAGCAGCTTGACGCGCGCTCACTATGAGCAGTTCTTC.

This clonotype was counted ten times or more. The chain has TRBV2 and TRBJ1-4; 7 bases fit TRBD1. Germline-derived CDR1 and CDR2 are SNHLY and FYNNEI. The CDR3 covers 15 residues. J lost 1 base, V lost 7 bases, and 6 bases had no gene match. The CDR3 loop reads CASNYGTVTNEKLFF. CDR3 coding DNA: TGTGCCAGCAACTATGGGACAGTAACTAATGAAAAACTGTTTTTT.

This clonotype has at least ten counts. The chain carries TRBV5-1 and TRBJ2-7, with 7 bases that match TRBD2. The CDR3 spans 12 residues. Germline assignment: CDR1 SGHRS and CDR2 YFSETQ. Unmatched junction bases numbered 8, after V lost 3 bases and J lost 11 bases. The CDR3 DNA sequence: TGCGCCAGCAGCTACAGCGGGGACGGGAAGTACTTC. It is translated as CASSYSGDGKYF. Looking up the rest from reference TRBV5-1 and TRBJ2-7 gives the full variable domain: KAGVTQTPRYLIKTRGQQVTLSCSPISGHRSVSWYQQTPGQGLQFLFEYFSETQRNKGNFPGRFSGRQFSNSRSEMNVSTLELGDSALYLCASSYSGDGKYFGPGTRLTVT.

This rearrangement joins TRBV20-1 to TRBJ2-2; D gene ambiguous. Germline V CDR1 and CDR2: DFQATT, SNEGSKA (reference sequence). The germline V and J ends were trimmed by 1 base and 9 bases, with 0 bases remaining between them. CDR3 length: 9 amino acids. The CDR3 here is CSARGELFF. CDR3 DNA sequence: TGCAGTGCTAGAGGGGAGCTGTTTTTT.

This clonotype was observed at least ten times. The chain recombines TRBV15 with TRBJ1-1; D is unresolved. Between the trimmed V and J ends, which lost 0 bases and 8 bases, there was a span of 13 bases. Germline assignment: CDR1 LNHNV and CDR2 YYDKDF (reference sequence). The CDR3 extends over 14 amino acids. CDR3 residues: CATSRDRQAGEAFF. The CDR3 DNA reads as TGTGCCACCAGCAGAGATCGGCAAGCCGGGGAAGCTTTCTTT. Filled out from reference TRBV15 and TRBJ1-1, the complete variable domain reads DAMVIQNPRYQVTQFGKPVTLSCSQTLNHNVMYWYQQKSSQAPKLLFHYYDKDFNNEADTPDNFQSRRPNTSFCFLDIRSPGLGDTAMYLCATSRDRQAGEAFFGQGTRLTVV.

There are many counts of this clonotype. This chain connects TRBV10-3 to TRBJ1-4; D not certain. CDR3 size: 14 residues. Trimming took 4 bases from V and 7 from J, leaving 13 bases between them. Germline V lookup: CDR1 ENHRY, CDR2 SYGVKD. CDR3 residues: CAISGAGVGEKLFF. CDR3 in DNA: TGTGCCATCAGTGGGGCCGGTGTAGGTGAAAAACTGTTTTTT.

This clonotype was detected many times. This chain joins TRBV7-2 and TRBJ1-1; 8 nucleotides line up with TRBD1. Germline-derived CDR1 and CDR2 are SGHTA and FQGNSA. The CDR3 runs 15 residues. The junction had 9 bases not matched to a gene; V was cut back by 5 bases and J by 4 bases. The CDR3 sequence: CASSRTDRGGTEAFF. The CDR3 nucleotides read TGTGCCAGCAGCAGGACCGACAGGGGTGGCACTGAAGCTTTCTTT.

This clonotype was counted ten times or more. This chain joins TRBV12-3 or TRBV12-4 and TRBJ1-1; the D is unclear. This CDR3 comprises 12 residues. Deletions cut 7 bases from V and 6 bases from J, with 12 bases between. CDR3 loop: CASMWRYAEAFF. In nucleotides, the CDR3 is TGTGCCAGCATGTGGCGCTACGCTGAAGCTTTCTTT.

This clonotype appeared many times. This chain links TRBV10-3 with TRBJ1-3; 8 bases map to TRBD1. CDR1 is ENHRY, CDR2 SYGVKD, per germline. This CDR3 region has 14 residues. J was trimmed by 4 bases and V by 2 bases; bases with no gene match: 1. CDR3 sequence: CAISEGQGGNTIYF. Written as DNA, the CDR3 is TGTGCCATCAGTGAGGGACAGGGAGGAAACACCATATATTTT.

This chain joins TRBV7-9 and TRBJ1-2; D remains ambiguous. Germline CDR1 reads SEHNR; CDR2 reads FQNEAQ (reference sequence). With 8 bases removed from V and 3 bases from J, the gap between germline ends came to 13 bases. This CDR3 region has 13 residues. CDR3 nucleotides: TGTGCCAGCTCCAGAGTTGCAGACTATGGCTACACCTTC. Protein product: CASSRVADYGYTF.

This clonotype was observed a handful of times. The chain uses TRBV5-8 and TRBJ1-2; 7 bases agree with TRBD1. The germline gives CDR1 SGHTS, CDR2 YDEGEE. With 0 bases clipped from V and 4 bases from J, the junction kept 9 bases outside the gene matches. This CDR3 has 16 amino acids. DNA of the CDR3: TGTGCCAGCAGCTTGGGACAGGGAGAGAGGATCTATGGCTACACCTTC. It specifies CASSLGQGERIYGYTF.

The rearrangement uses TRBV5-4 and TRBJ1-5, with unresolved D. The CDR3 runs 12 residues. From germline, CDR1 is SGHNT and CDR2 YYREEE (reference sequence). The V end was cut by 1 base, the J end by 10 bases, with 9 bases between. CDR3 protein: CASSLWAAPQHF. The CDR3 DNA reads as TGTGCCAGCAGCTTGTGGGCGGCTCCCCAGCATTTT.

The V and J genes are TRBV4-3 and TRBJ1-1, with 8 bases identical to TRBD1. V shed 4 bases, J shed 3 bases, and the junction held 7 bases outside the gene matches. CDR3 length equals 15 residues. Germline CDR1 and CDR2: LGHNA and YSLEER. CDR3 residues: CASSLQDREDTEAFF. The CDR3 DNA is TGCGCCAGCAGCCTACAGGACAGGGAGGACACTGAAGCTTTCTTT.